Presented here are 24 T cell receptor beta chains from one specimen sequenced in a study of shared clonotypes between healthy human individuals. TCRdb's table, derived via immunoSEQ multiplex PCR, lists solely in-frame clones and lacks some. The table shows 2.3 million or so clones, with 85% to 95% occurring only once. The specimen was naive CD4+ T cells from PBMCs. Subset noted: CD45RA+ positively selected. The receptors come from a young man in good health. Some clones in this sample may be carry-over from other donors' samples.

The chain employs TRBV7-9 and TRBJ1-4, with 7 bases that match TRBD1. Trimming removed 5 bases from V and 5 bases from J; junction bases left unmatched: 5. The length of the CDR3 is 14 residues. In germline, CDR1 is SEHNR, CDR2 FQNEAQ (reference sequence). The CDR3 here is CASSPGTVNEKLFF. In DNA form, the CDR3 reads TGTGCCAGCAGCCCCGGGACAGTAAATGAAAAACTGTTTTTT. Full variable domain (remainder filled in from reference TRBV7-9 and TRBJ1-4): DTGVSQNPRHKITKRGQNVTFRCDPISEHNRLYWYRQTLGQGPEFLTYFQNEAQLEKSRLLSDRFSAERPKGSFSTLEIQRTEQGDSAMYLCASSPGTVNEKLFFGSGTQLSVL.

V is TRBV7-6 and J is TRBJ2-5; 7 bases fit TRBD1. Looked up from germline, CDR1 is SGHVS and CDR2 is FNYEAQ. The CDR3 loop spans 15 amino acids. V was clipped by 3 bases and J by 3 bases; unmatched bases: 7. The CDR3 here is CASSLTGTDKETQYF. As DNA, the CDR3 is TGTGCCAGCAGCTTGACCGGGACAGACAAAGAGACCCAGTACTTC. The full variable domain, its missing parts supplied by reference TRBV7-6 and TRBJ2-5, is GAGVSQSPRYKVTKRGQDVALRCDPISGHVSLYWYRQALGQGPEFLTYFNYEAQQDKSGLPNDRFSAERPEGSISTLTIQRTEQRDSAMYRCASSLTGTDKETQYFGPGTRLLVL.

The chain is built from TRBV7-9 and TRBJ2-1, with TRBD2 as a possible D gene (6 bases). Trimming removed 3 bases from V and 15 bases from J, with 18 bases in between. Germline loops: CDR1 SEHNR, CDR2 FQNEAQ (reference sequence). The CDR3 covers 13 residues. The CDR3 loop reads CASSFFEEGLTFF. CDR3 DNA: TGTGCCAGCAGCTTCTTTGAGGAGGGATTAACGTTCTTC.

This sequence joins TRBV10-1 and TRBJ2-4; maybe TRBD1 (6 bases). Trimming left V 3 bases short and J 5 bases short, with 8 bases between. CDR1 is WNHNN, CDR2 SYGVQD, per germline (reference sequence). The CDR3 contains 13 residues. In DNA, the CDR3 is TGCGCCAGCAGTGATAGGACAGAAAACATTCAGTACTTC. It specifies CASSDRTENIQYF.

Details on this clone: The same CDR3 is also encoded by other DNA sequences in this sample. This sequence joins TRBV5-1 and TRBJ2-5, with TRBD2 matching over 13 bases. Germline V gene data show CDR1 as SGHRS and CDR2 as YFSETQ. Trimming at V came to 3 bases and at J to 2 bases, leaving 4 bases not matched to a gene. This CDR3 region has 16 residues. This CDR3 is CASSSGLAGAQETQYF. The CDR3, as DNA: TGCGCCAGCAGCTCAGGACTAGCGGGGGCTCAAGAGACCCAGTACTTC.

The rearrangement links TRBV18 to TRBJ2-1, with D hard to call. Between the trimmed V and J ends, which lost 2 bases and 4 bases, there was a span of 12 bases. The CDR3 totals 15 residues. CDR1 and CDR2 from the germline V gene are KGHSH and LQKENI. CDR3 sequence reads: CASSPSRAPYNEQFF. For the CDR3, the DNA is TGTGCCAGCTCACCAAGCCGGGCCCCATACAATGAGCAGTTCTTC.

This chain uses TRBV6-4 with TRBJ2-2; D is possibly TRBD2 (6 bases). The CDR3 totals 13 residues. The germline V and J ends were trimmed by 5 bases and 6 bases, with 10 bases remaining between them. Per germline, CDR1 MRHNA and CDR2 SNTAGT. The CDR3: CASSPWGAGELFF. For the CDR3, the DNA is TGTGCCAGCAGTCCCTGGGGGGCCGGGGAGCTGTTTTTT.

This clone showed up just a few times. This chain links TRBV5-1 with TRBJ1-1; TRBD1 is a possible D gene (5 bases). Trimming left V 0 bases short and J 5 bases short, with 11 bases between. Per the germline V gene, CDR1 is SGHRS and CDR2 is YFSETQ. This CDR3 contains 14 residues. The DNA for the CDR3 is TGCGCCAGCAGCTTGGCCTCAGGGATGACTGAAGCTTTCTTT. This encodes CASSLASGMTEAFF.

The J gene is TRBJ2-3, the V gene TRBV2; 11 bases map to TRBD2. V was pared by 4 bases and J by 1 base, with 4 bases of the junction left unmatched. The CDR3 extends over 16 amino acids. Germline V lookup: CDR1 SNHLY, CDR2 FYNNEI. The CDR3 nucleotides are TGTGCCAGCAGTGCCACTAGCGGGAGAGGCACAGATACGCAGTATTTT. It codes for CASSATSGRGTDTQYF.

The V call is TRBV29-1, the J call TRBJ2-7; D unresolved. CDR1 SQVTM and CDR2 ANQGSEA come from the germline V gene. The CDR3 consists of 10 residues. V lost 4 bases and J 5 bases, leaving 6 bases between the germline ends. CDR3 region: CSVGVHEQYF. The CDR3 DNA is TGCAGCGTTGGAGTTCACGAGCAGTACTTC.

The chain joins TRBV28 to TRBJ2-1; the D call may be TRBD1 or TRBD2 (5 bases each). CDR1 and CDR2 (germline): MDHEN, SYDVKM. The ends were cut back, 2 bases at V and 1 base at J, with 12 bases in the middle. CDR3 length equals 16 residues. The CDR3 nucleotides read TGTGCCAGCAGTTTAAGAGTGAGGGGTTCCTACAATGAGCAGTTCTTC. Protein: CASSLRVRGSYNEQFF. The full variable domain, rest sourced from reference TRBV28 and TRBJ2-1, is DVKVTQSSRYLVKRTGEKVFLECVQDMDHENMFWYRQDPGLGLRLIYFSYDVKMKEKGDIPEGYSVSREKKERFSLILESASTNQTSMYLCASSLRVRGSYNEQFFGPGTRLTVL.

This sequence joins TRBV10-3 and TRBJ2-1; 11 bases match TRBD2. Germline assignment: CDR1 ENHRY and CDR2 SYGVKD. The trim removed 3 bases at V and 12 bases at J, leaving 13 bases unmatched. The CDR3 consists of 16 residues. The CDR3 here is CAISEDLAGGTLGQFF. For the CDR3, the DNA is TGTGCCATCAGTGAAGATCTAGCGGGAGGAACGCTAGGGCAGTTCTTC.

Here the CDR3 DNA reads TGCAGCGGAGGGACAGGGTTGAACGAGCAGTACTTC. Translation gives CSGGTGLNEQYF. The chain joins TRBV29-1 to TRBJ2-7; 9 bases match TRBD1. V was pared by 7 bases and J by 5 bases, with 6 bases of the junction left unmatched. This CDR3 is 12 amino acids long. CDR1 is SQVTM, CDR2 ANQGSEA, per germline.

V is TRBV7-6 and J is TRBJ2-2; D tentatively fits TRBD1 or TRBD2 (5 bases each). The ends were cut back, 1 base at V and 0 bases at J, with 9 bases in the middle. The length of the CDR3 is 16 residues. Germline loops: CDR1 SGHVS, CDR2 FNYEAQ. The CDR3: CASSLVGTANTGELFF. The DNA for the CDR3 is TGTGCCAGCAGCTTAGTCGGGACCGCGAACACCGGGGAGCTGTTTTTT.

CDR3 sequence: CASSVAGTGGGTEAFF. In DNA, the CDR3 is TGTGCCAGCAGCGTAGCTGGGACAGGGGGGGGCACTGAAGCTTTCTTT. This sequence joins TRBV9 and TRBJ1-1; 11 bases agree with TRBD1. After removal of 0 bases from V and 4 bases from J, the junction contained 5 bases not matched to a gene. Germline V CDR1 and CDR2: SGDLS, YYNGEE. CDR3 length: 16 amino acids. The full variable domain, with the rest looked up from reference TRBV9 and TRBJ1-1, is DSGVTQTPKHLITATGQRVTLRCSPRSGDLSVYWYQQSLDQGLQFLIQYYNGEERAKGNILERFSAQQFPDLHSELNLSSLELGDSALYFCASSVAGTGGGTEAFFGQGTRLTVV.

The chain is built from TRBV9 and TRBJ2-7; 11 bases align to TRBD2. This CDR3 is 14 amino acids long. Germline V CDR1 and CDR2: SGDLS, YYNGEE. With V trimmed by 4 bases and J by 5 bases, 5 bases remained unmatched. This CDR3 is CASSLGLAVDEQYF. CDR3 DNA sequence: TGTGCCAGCAGCTTGGGACTAGCGGTGGACGAGCAGTACTTC. The variable domain in full, with the rest retrieved from reference TRBV9 and TRBJ2-7, is DSGVTQTPKHLITATGQRVTLRCSPRSGDLSVYWYQQSLDQGLQFLIQYYNGEERAKGNILERFSAQQFPDLHSELNLSSLELGDSALYFCASSLGLAVDEQYFGPGTRLTVT.

The chain has TRBV5-1 and TRBJ1-2; D is unresolved. From germline, CDR1 is SGHRS and CDR2 YFSETQ. This CDR3 has 13 residues. Trimming took off 4 bases at V and 7 bases at J, with 14 bases between the two ends. CDR3 in DNA: TGCGCCAGCAGCGATACCACGGGAGTTGGCTACACCTTC. As protein: CASSDTTGVGYTF. The full variable domain, completed using reference TRBV5-1 and TRBJ1-2, is KAGVTQTPRYLIKTRGQQVTLSCSPISGHRSVSWYQQTPGQGLQFLFEYFSETQRNKGNFPGRFSGRQFSNSRSEMNVSTLELGDSALYLCASSDTTGVGYTFGSGTRLTVV.

This chain connects TRBV7-2 to TRBJ2-6; D unclear. Germline V CDR1 and CDR2: SGHTA, FQGNSA. This CDR3 has 17 amino acids. Trimming pared 4 bases from V and 0 bases from J, leaving 13 bases between. The CDR3 region is CASSSPSLTSGANVLTF. In DNA form, the CDR3 reads TGTGCCAGCAGCTCGCCCAGTTTGACCTCTGGGGCCAACGTCCTGACTTTC.

This clone was detected once. CDR3 region: CASSYSAVSYNEQFF. CDR3 nucleotide sequence: TGTGCCAGCAGTTACTCAGCTGTCTCCTACAATGAGCAGTTCTTC. V is TRBV6-5 and J is TRBJ2-1, with D unclear. The length of the CDR3 is 15 residues. CDR1 and CDR2 from the germline V gene are MNHEY and SVGAGI. The germline V and J ends were trimmed by 0 bases and 0 bases, with 6 bases remaining between them.

With respect to this clone: The sample holds other DNA sequences that translate to the same CDR3. The rearrangement links TRBV9 to TRBJ2-7; the match to TRBD2 covers 7 bases. The length of the CDR3 is 15 residues. Germline lookup yields CDR1 SGDLS and CDR2 YYNGEE. Trimming at V came to 0 bases and at J to 1 base, leaving 4 bases not matched to a gene. CDR3 nucleotide sequence: TGTGCCAGCAGCGTAGCGGCTAGCGGTTCCTACGAGCAGTACTTC. This gives the protein CASSVAASGSYEQYF.

The genes are TRBV11-3 and TRBJ2-2; no clear D. V was clipped by 2 bases and J by 7 bases, with 8 bases between them. The CDR3 is made up of 13 amino acids. The germline CDR1 and CDR2 sequences are SGHNT and YENEEA. The CDR3 reads CASSLTSNGELFF. In DNA form, the CDR3 reads TGTGCCAGCAGCTTAACCTCAAACGGGGAGCTGTTTTTT.

V is TRBV11-2 and J is TRBJ2-3, with D unclear. CDR1 is SGHAT and CDR2 is FQNNGV in the germline V gene. CDR3 length: 15 amino acids. V lost 2 bases and J lost 4, with 13 bases in between. The CDR3 loop is CASSLRVARADTQYF. The CDR3 bases are TGTGCCAGCAGCTTACGGGTGGCGCGAGCAGATACGCAGTATTTT.

This clone was seen a few times. Different DNA sequences within this sample yield the same CDR3. CDR3 region: CAWSAGQGNQPQHF. In nucleotides, the CDR3 is TGTGCCTGGAGTGCTGGACAGGGGAATCAGCCCCAGCATTTT. The rearrangement uses TRBV30 and TRBJ1-5; 9 nucleotides match TRBD1. Germline lookup yields CDR1 GTSNPN and CDR2 SVGIG (reference sequence). The CDR3 has 14 amino acids. J gave up 4 bases and V 1 base, and 2 bases lay outside the gene matches. The entire variable domain, with the rest obtained from reference TRBV30 and TRBJ1-5, is as follows: SQTIHQWPATLVQPVGSPLSLECTVEGTSNPNLYWYRQAAGRGLQLLFYSVGIGQISSEVPQNLSASRPQDRQFILSSKKLLLSDSGFYLCAWSAGQGNQPQHFGDGTRLSIL.

This chain links TRBV5-1 with TRBJ1-5; 10 nucleotides agree with TRBD1. The CDR3 extends over 17 amino acids. V shed 4 bases, J shed 2 bases, and the junction held 9 bases outside the gene matches. CDR1 is SGHRS, CDR2 YFSETQ, per germline. The CDR3 region has the DNA TGCGCCAGCAGCCCCGGGACAGGGGCAGTCGGCAATCAGCCCCAGCATTTT. Translated, it gives CASSPGTGAVGNQPQHF.